The clone carrying this TCR beta chain occurred many times. The antigen remains unidentified. CDR1 and CDR2 (germline): SGHTA, FQGNSA. CDR3 length: 16 residues. With 3 bases clipped from V and 1 base from J, the junction kept 8 bases outside the gene matches. This specimen comes from a study of response to subunit inactivated influenza vaccine. TCRdb reprocessed the RT-PCR reads with MiXCR, giving one entry per CDR3 protein. The repertoire consists of 490,000 or so distinct CDR3 sequences, with 7.5% to 8.5% occurring once and the leading ten covering over 10%. Study-level results: The authors offered the suggestion that each seasonal influenza vaccination recruits few new T cells.

The specimen was PBMCs from blood, collected roughly 24 months after vaccination. The TCR sequence derives from a man aged 50-75 years who received an inactivated influenza vaccine. This chain joins TRBV7-2 and TRBJ2-7; 8 positions match TRBD2. The CDR3 DNA sequence: TGTGCCAGCAGCTTCGGGCTAGCGGGCCAATCCTACGAGCAGTACTTC. Protein product: CASSFGLAGQSYEQYF. Full variable domain (outside the CDR3, taken from reference TRBV7-2 and TRBJ2-7): GAGVSQSPSNKVTEKGKDVELRCDPISGHTALYWYRQSLGQGLEFLIYFQGNSAPDKSGLPSDRFSAERTGGSVSTLTIQRTQQEDSAVYLCASSFGLAGQSYEQYFGPGTRLTVT.